Here is one T cell receptor beta chain with its context. The target antigen is unknown. These data originate in a study of Graves' ophthalmopathy and Graves' hyperthyroidism. Background on the study: Upon initial diagnosis and before any treatment, peripheral blood was collected. Study-level findings and limits: Most expanded clonotypes in thyroid above 0.001 frequency also showed up in blood.

RNA transcripts served as template for amplifying TCR beta CDR3 sequences. HTBI primers served in a first-round RT-PCR, which a second-round multiplex PCR followed. TCRdb recomputed calls from the multiplex PCR reads with MiXCR, one row per CDR3 protein. The data contain about 660,000 distinct CDR3 sequences, about two fifths of them seen just once; the ten biggest clones take up more than 2.5%. Ophthalmopathy-affected donors exhibited moderate-to-severe activity, CAS ≥3, NOSPECS ≥4, and duration under 3 months. Additional autoimmune diseases, uncontrolled infections, pregnancy or lactation disqualified patients. This CDR3 is built from 15 residues. V was shortened by 1 base and J by 6 bases, with 13 bases between the two germline ends. Germline CDR1 SGHVS, CDR2 FQNEAQ.

This receptor was identified in an adult man with Graves' ophthalmopathy. Sample: peripheral blood. This rearrangement joins TRBV7-8 to TRBJ2-1; D possibly corresponds to TRBD2 (6 bases). Here the CDR3 DNA reads TGTGCCAGCAGCTTAGACTTGGGGGGTACCAATGAGCAGTTCTTC. Translated, it gives CASSLDLGGTNEQFF.